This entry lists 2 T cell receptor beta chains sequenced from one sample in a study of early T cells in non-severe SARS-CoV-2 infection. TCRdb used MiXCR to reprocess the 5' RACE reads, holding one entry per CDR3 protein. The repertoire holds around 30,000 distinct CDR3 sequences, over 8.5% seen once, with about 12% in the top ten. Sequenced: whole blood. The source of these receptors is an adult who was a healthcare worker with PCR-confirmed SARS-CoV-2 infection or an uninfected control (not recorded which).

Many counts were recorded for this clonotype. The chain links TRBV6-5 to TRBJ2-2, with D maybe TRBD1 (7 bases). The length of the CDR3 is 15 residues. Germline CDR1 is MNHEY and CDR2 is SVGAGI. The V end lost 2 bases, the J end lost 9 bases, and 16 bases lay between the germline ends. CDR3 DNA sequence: TGTGCCAGCAGTTACGAGGACAGGCGGGACCGGGAGCTGTTTTTT. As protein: CASSYEDRRDRELFF.

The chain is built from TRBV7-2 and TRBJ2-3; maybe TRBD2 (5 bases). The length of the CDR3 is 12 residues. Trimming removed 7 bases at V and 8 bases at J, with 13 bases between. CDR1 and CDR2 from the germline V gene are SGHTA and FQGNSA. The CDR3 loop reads CASTPGEGTQYF. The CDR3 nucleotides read TGTGCCAGCACCCCCGGCGAGGGTACGCAGTATTTT.